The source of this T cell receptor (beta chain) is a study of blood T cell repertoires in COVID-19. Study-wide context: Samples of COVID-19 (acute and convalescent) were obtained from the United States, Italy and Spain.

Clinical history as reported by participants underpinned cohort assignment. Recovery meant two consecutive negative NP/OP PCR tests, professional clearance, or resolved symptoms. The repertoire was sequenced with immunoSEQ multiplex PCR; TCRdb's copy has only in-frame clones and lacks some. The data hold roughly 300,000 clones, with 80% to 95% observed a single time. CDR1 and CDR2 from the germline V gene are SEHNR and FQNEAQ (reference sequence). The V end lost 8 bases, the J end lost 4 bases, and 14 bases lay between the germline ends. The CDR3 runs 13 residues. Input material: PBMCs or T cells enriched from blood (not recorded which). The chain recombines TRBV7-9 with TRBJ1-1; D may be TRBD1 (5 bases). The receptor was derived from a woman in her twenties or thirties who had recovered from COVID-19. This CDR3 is CASLGVTTTEAFF. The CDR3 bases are TGTGCCAGCCTAGGGGTAACCACCACTGAAGCTTTCTTT.